The present entry profiles one T cell receptor (beta chain) with its context. Its specificity is not known. No DNA is shown, since the ends of the CDR3 on it are uncertain; the CDR3 is the one TCRdb lists. The data originate from a study of cytomegalovirus exposure and HLA in healthy donors. Study information: Inside one of the first data releases sat tens of millions of unique TCRs taken from HLA-typed donors.

The PCR contained 60 Vbeta and 13 Jbeta primers. Libraries were prepared by immunoSEQ multiplex PCR; TCRdb keeps only in-frame clonotypes and omits some of them. The data contain fewer than 200,000 clones, 79% of them seen just once; the ten biggest clones take up 0.65% to 0.75%. Study-wide results and caveats: Using the classifier, cytomegalovirus status was reportedly diagnosed with high specificity and sensitivity. For most TCR beta V segments, an earlier analysis put the productive rate at about 90% or about 30% of the time. Sequencing had likely introduced a cluster of highly shared sequence variants as an artifact.

The TCR sequence derives from a woman aged 40 to 49 in good health and CMV-seronegative. The specimen sequenced was PBMCs.

The CDR3 protein is CASSKVATGASRGNQPQHF. This chain uses TRBV21-1 with TRBJ1-5; the D segment call TRBD1 is taken from the table without a DNA check. TRBV21-1 represents a pseudogene. The CDR3 adds up to 19 amino acids, both ends counted.